These 17 T cell receptor beta chains came from one sample sequenced in a study of blood T cell repertoires in COVID-19. Profiling relied on immunoSEQ multiplex PCR, and the TCRdb table lists in-frame clones only, not all of them. Altogether about half a million clones are present, approximately 85% being singletons, with the ten largest covering 3.2%. Sequenced input: peripheral blood. All receptors derive from a human donor in a cohort sampled during active COVID-19.

V is TRBV18 and J is TRBJ2-7, with TRBD1 matching over 9 bases. The V gene's germline CDR1 is KGHSH and CDR2 LQKENI. The CDR3 covers 14 residues. V lost 7 bases, J lost 9 bases, and 13 bases stayed unmatched. The CDR3 spells CASFPGTGTFRQYF. The CDR3 DNA reads as TGTGCCAGCTTTCCCGGGACAGGGACCTTTAGGCAGTACTTC.

V and J are TRBV18 and TRBJ1-3; TRBD1 matches at 7 bases. V gave up 3 bases and J gave up 0 bases; unmatched junction bases: 5. Germline V gives CDR1 KGHSH, CDR2 LQKENI. CDR3 length: 16 amino acids. CDR3 residues: CASSPRDSYSGNTIYF. DNA for the CDR3: TGTGCCAGCTCACCCCGGGACAGTTACTCTGGAAACACCATATATTTT.

This clone was observed a single time. V is TRBV27 and J is TRBJ2-7, with D perhaps TRBD1 (5 bases). The CDR3 has 13 residues. Germline assignment: CDR1 MNHEY and CDR2 SMNVEV (reference sequence). V dropped 6 bases and J dropped 2 bases, with 11 bases sitting between them. The CDR3 reads CASRQGFTYEQYF. The CDR3 DNA sequence: TGTGCCAGCAGGCAGGGATTCACCTACGAGCAGTACTTC.

The J gene is TRBJ2-1, the V gene TRBV15, with D possibly TRBD1 on 6 matching bases. V was trimmed by 9 bases and J by 2 bases, leaving 11 bases between them. The CDR3 loop spans 13 amino acids. Per the germline V gene, CDR1 is LNHNV and CDR2 is YYDKDF (reference sequence). CDR3 region: CATAGDPYNEQFF. For the CDR3, the DNA is TGTGCCACAGCAGGGGACCCCTACAATGAGCAGTTCTTC.

In nucleotides, the CDR3 is TGTGCCTGGAGTGGCGGGAGGAGGGACTACAATGAGCAGTTCTTC. As protein: CAWSGGRRDYNEQFF. This rearrangement joins TRBV30 to TRBJ2-1; 8 positions match TRBD2. Germline V CDR1 and CDR2: GTSNPN, SVGIG (reference sequence). J lost 3 bases, V lost 1 base, and 5 bases had no gene match. This CDR3 has 15 residues.

In this sample, this clone turned up a few times. V gene TRBV3-1 (or the pseudogene TRBV3-2) combines with J gene TRBJ2-1; 10 nucleotides match TRBD1. The germline gives CDR1 LGHDT, CDR2 YNNKEL (reference sequence). This CDR3 is 15 amino acids long. Trimming took 0 bases from V and 9 from J; bases not matched to a gene: 5. The CDR3 loop is CASSQDKGQGCEQFF. The CDR3 DNA follows: TGTGCCAGCAGCCAAGATAAGGGACAGGGGTGTGAGCAGTTCTTC.

This clone has more than one count but fewer than ten. V gene TRBV7-9 combines with J gene TRBJ2-1; D might be TRBD2 (6 bases). Germline CDR1 and CDR2: SEHNR and FQNEAQ (reference sequence). The V end was cut by 5 bases, the J end by 4 bases, with 15 bases between. The CDR3 runs to 15 residues. CDR3 nucleotides: TGTGCCAGCAGCCCCGAAGCTAGCGCGTACAATGAGCAGTTCTTC. Translation gives CASSPEASAYNEQFF.

The chain couples TRBV19 to TRBJ2-5; 7 nucleotides agree with TRBD1. CDR3 length equals 17 residues. The ends lost 3 bases at V and 3 bases at J; junction bases unmatched: 13. Germline assignment: CDR1 LNHDA and CDR2 SQIVND (reference sequence). In nucleotides, the CDR3 is TGTGCCAGTAGTATTAATAAGGGAAGGGGGCGAGAAGAGACCCAGTACTTC. Translation gives CASSINKGRGREETQYF.

The chain links TRBV6-5 to TRBJ2-1, with 12 bases lining up with TRBD1. V trimming: 4 bases; J trimming: 6 bases; junction bases outside the gene matches: 4. Per germline, CDR1 MNHEY and CDR2 SVGAGI. This CDR3 region has 15 residues. The CDR3 reads CASSSGTGGSNEQFF. CDR3 bases: TGTGCCAGCAGTTCCGGGACAGGGGGCTCCAATGAGCAGTTCTTC.

This clone was seen just once. The chain combines TRBV19 with TRBJ2-5; D unclear. V was cut by 9 bases and J by 5 bases, with 13 bases left in between. This CDR3 is 12 amino acids long. The germline CDR1 and CDR2 sequences are LNHDA and SQIVND (reference sequence). The CDR3 DNA reads TGTGCCAGCTCCGGGTTCCCGGAGACCCAGTACTTC. This encodes CASSGFPETQYF.

This chain uses TRBV5-1 with TRBJ1-6; TRBD1 agrees at 8 bases. CDR3 length equals 17 residues. Per germline, CDR1 SGHRS and CDR2 YFSETQ. Trimming cost V 0 bases and J 7 bases; bases outside gene matches: 9. CDR3 residues: CASSLGSLRTGNSPLHF. CDR3 DNA sequence: TGCGCCAGCAGCTTGGGTTCACTGAGGACAGGGAATTCACCCCTCCACTTT.

This clone was seen a few times. The V gene is TRBV4-3, the J gene TRBJ1-6; tentative D call: TRBD1 (6 bases). The CDR3 contains 15 residues. Trimming removed 1 base from V and 7 bases from J, with 11 bases in between. Looked up from germline, CDR1 is LGHNA and CDR2 is YSLEER. The CDR3 DNA sequence: TGCGCCAGCAGCCAAGTCGCGCAGGGGAATTCACCCCTCCACTTT. Translated, it gives CASSQVAQGNSPLHF.

This sequence joins TRBV25-1 and TRBJ2-3, with no clear D. Trimming took 5 bases from V and 1 from J, leaving 4 bases between them. Looked up from germline, CDR1 is MGHDK and CDR2 is SYGVNS. The CDR3 has 12 amino acids. This chain's CDR3 is CASSIGTDTQYF. CDR3 DNA sequence: TGTGCCAGCAGTATCGGCACAGATACGCAGTATTTT. Full variable domain (rest looked up from reference TRBV25-1 and TRBJ2-3): EADIYQTPRYLVIGTGKKITLECSQTMGHDKMYWYQQDPGMELHLIHYSYGVNSTEKGDLSSESTVSRIRTEHFPLTLESARPSHTSQYLCASSIGTDTQYFGPGTRLTVL.

The chain joins TRBV5-6 to TRBJ1-1; TRBD1 agrees at 7 bases. Germline loops: CDR1 SGHDT, CDR2 YYEEEE. J lost 11 bases, V lost 4 bases, and 5 bases had no gene match. This CDR3 has 11 residues. CDR3 nucleotide sequence: TGTGCCAGCAGCCGAGGGGGCAGGGCTTTCTTT. It is translated as CASSRGGRAFF.

The chain combines TRBV5-4 with TRBJ1-4; 11 positions match TRBD1. The junction had 1 base not matched to a gene; V was cut back by 3 bases and J by 3 bases. Germline CDR1 SGHNT, CDR2 YYREEE (reference sequence). CDR3 length: 15 residues. The CDR3, as DNA: TGTGCCAGCAGCTCGGGACAGGGGGCTAATGAAAAACTGTTTTTT. Amino acids: CASSSGQGANEKLFF.

This rearrangement joins TRBV5-1 to TRBJ1-2; 9 nucleotides line up with TRBD1. Trimming cost V 3 bases and J 6 bases; bases outside gene matches: 6. The CDR3 length is 14 residues. Germline V gene data show CDR1 as SGHRS and CDR2 as YFSETQ. The CDR3 spells CASSSGTGRNGYTF. The CDR3 bases are TGCGCCAGCAGCTCGGGGACAGGGAGGAATGGCTACACCTTC.

The chain joins TRBV30 to TRBJ1-1; maybe TRBD1 (5 bases). The CDR3 has 13 residues. V lost 4 bases and J lost 2, with 11 bases in between. Per germline, CDR1 GTSNPN and CDR2 SVGIG (reference sequence). CDR3 in amino acids: CAWNVQANTEAFF. CDR3 nucleotides: TGTGCCTGGAACGTACAGGCAAACACTGAAGCTTTCTTT. The variable domain in full, completed from reference TRBV30 and TRBJ1-1, reads SQTIHQWPATLVQPVGSPLSLECTVEGTSNPNLYWYRQAAGRGLQLLFYSVGIGQISSEVPQNLSASRPQDRQFILSSKKLLLSDSGFYLCAWNVQANTEAFFGQGTRLTVV.